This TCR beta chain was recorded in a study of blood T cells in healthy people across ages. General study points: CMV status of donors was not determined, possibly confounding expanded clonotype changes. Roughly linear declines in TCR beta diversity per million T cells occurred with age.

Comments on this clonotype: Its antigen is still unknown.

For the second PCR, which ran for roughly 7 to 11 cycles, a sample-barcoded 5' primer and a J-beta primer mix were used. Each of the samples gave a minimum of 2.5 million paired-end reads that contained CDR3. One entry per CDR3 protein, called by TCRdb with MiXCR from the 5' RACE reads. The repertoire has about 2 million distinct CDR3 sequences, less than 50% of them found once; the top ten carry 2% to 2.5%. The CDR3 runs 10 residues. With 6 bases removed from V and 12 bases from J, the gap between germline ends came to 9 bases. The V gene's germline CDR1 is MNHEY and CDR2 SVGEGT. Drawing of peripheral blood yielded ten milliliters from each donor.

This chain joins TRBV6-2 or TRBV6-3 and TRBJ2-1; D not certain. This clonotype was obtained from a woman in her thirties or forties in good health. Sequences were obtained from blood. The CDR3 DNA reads TGTGCCAGCAGACGAGAGGTGCAGTTCTTC. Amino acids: CASRREVQFF.